This TCR beta chain was sequenced in a study of CD8 T cells in Susac syndrome. Reverse transcription of roughly 0.5 to 1 ug RNA was carried out with random hexamers. A multiplex approach, immunoSEQ multiplex PCR, amplified TCR beta CDR3 across 54 Vbeta and 13 Jbeta. One entry per CDR3 protein, called by TCRdb with MiXCR from the immunoSEQ multiplex PCR reads. The table has approximately 270,000 distinct CDR3 sequences, 80% to 95% seen once; the top ten hold less than 0.075%. The germline CDR1 and CDR2 sequences are SGHDT and YYEEEE. Trimming removed 5 bases from V and 9 bases from J, with 9 bases in between. This CDR3 region has 11 residues. TCR beta sequences were obtained from blood CD8+ and CD4+ T cells. In contrast to the negatively isolated CD8+ and CD4+ T cells, TEMRA cells were FACS-enriched.

V is TRBV5-6 and J is TRBJ2-1, with a weak D call TRBD1 (5 bases). What was sequenced was CD4+ T cells from PBMCs. The TCR sequence derives from a human donor with multiple sclerosis. The CDR3 DNA follows: TGTGCCAGCAGTTCCCAGGGTGAGCAGTTCTTC. It encodes CASSSQGEQFF. Complete variable domain (other parts from reference TRBV5-6 and TRBJ2-1): DAGVTQSPTHLIKTRGQQVTLRCSPKSGHDTVSWYQQALGQGPQFIFQYYEEEERQRGNFPDRFSGHQFPNYSSELNVNALLLGDSALYLCASSSQGEQFFGPGTRLTVL.